These 13 T cell receptor beta chains came from one sample sequenced in a study of blood T cell repertoires in COVID-19. Measured with immunoSEQ multiplex PCR; TCRdb has only the in-frame clones, and not every one. The data hold about 61,000 clones, with around four fifths observed a single time. The sample was peripheral blood. These receptors were obtained from a man aged 70 or older with acute or convalescent COVID-19.

This chain uses TRBV7-9 with TRBJ2-3, with 14 nucleotides matching TRBD2. With V trimmed by 5 bases and J by 4 bases, 14 bases remained unmatched. From germline, CDR1 is SEHNR and CDR2 FQNEAQ (reference sequence). This CDR3 is 19 amino acids long. DNA for the CDR3: TGTGCCAGCAGCCCTCCCCCGACTAGCGGGGGGGCAAGAGCAGATACGCAGTATTTT. Its protein is CASSPPPTSGGARADTQYF.

The V gene is TRBV19, the J gene TRBJ2-7; TRBD1 is a possible D gene (6 bases). The length of the CDR3 is 14 residues. Deletions cut 5 bases from V and 3 bases from J, with 14 bases between. Germline V gene data show CDR1 as LNHDA and CDR2 as SQIVND (reference sequence). The CDR3 nucleotides are TGTGCCAGTAGTGTGGTTCCAGGGGTCTACGAGCAGTACTTC. As protein: CASSVVPGVYEQYF. The whole variable domain, filled in from reference TRBV19 and TRBJ2-7, reads DGGITQSPKYLFRKEGQNVTLSCEQNLNHDAMYWYRQDPGQGLRLIYYSQIVNDFQKGDIAEGYSVSREKKESFPLTVTSAQKNPTAFYLCASSVVPGVYEQYFGPGTRLTVT.

This clone was observed once. The rearrangement joins TRBV9 to TRBJ2-2; TRBD2 matches at 8 bases. The CDR3 length is 17 residues. V was pared by 4 bases and J by 6 bases, with 14 bases of the junction left unmatched. From germline, CDR1 is SGDLS and CDR2 YYNGEE. As DNA, the CDR3 is TGTGCCAGCAGCCCCAAATCGCTTGGGACTAGGGCCGGGGAGCTGTTTTTT. Translated, it gives CASSPKSLGTRAGELFF.

The rearrangement uses TRBV27 and TRBJ1-1, with unresolved D. Germline V gene lookup returns CDR1 MNHEY and CDR2 SMNVEV (reference sequence). The V end was cut by 4 bases, the J end by 1 base, with 7 bases between. The CDR3 consists of 13 residues. Here the CDR3 reads CASSWRQNTEAFF. For the CDR3, the DNA is TGTGCCAGCAGTTGGCGACAGAACACTGAAGCTTTCTTT.

This sequence joins TRBV6-5 and TRBJ1-2, with 7 nucleotides matching TRBD1. The J segment lost 2 bases and the V segment lost 6 bases, leaving 3 bases of the junction unmatched. The CDR3 is 13 amino acids. From germline, CDR1 is MNHEY and CDR2 SVGAGI. CDR3 sequence: CASRQTGNYGYTF. For the CDR3, the DNA is TGTGCCAGCAGGCAGACAGGGAACTATGGCTACACCTTC.

V is TRBV18 and J is TRBJ1-4; D not certain. This CDR3 comprises 13 residues. Deletions cut 2 bases from V and 8 bases from J, with 9 bases between. The V gene's germline CDR1 is KGHSH and CDR2 LQKENI. This CDR3 reads CASSPYPREKLFF. Written as DNA, the CDR3 is TGTGCCAGCTCACCATACCCTCGGGAAAAACTGTTTTTT.

As to this clone: One end of the junction is discordant with germline, which a read error may explain. The chain links TRBV6-2 or TRBV6-3 to TRBJ2-5, with a tentative D call TRBD2 (5 bases). The germline CDR1 and CDR2 sequences are MNHEY and SVGEGT. This CDR3 comprises 13 residues. The CDR3 DNA sequence: TGTGCCAGCAGATACTACCGGGCGGGGACCCAGTACTTC. It yields the protein CASRYYRAGTQYF.

V gene TRBV20-1 combines with J gene TRBJ2-5, with D uncertain. V was clipped by 2 bases and J by 5 bases, with 6 bases between them. In germline, CDR1 is DFQATT, CDR2 SNEGSKA (reference sequence). This CDR3 has 11 amino acids. DNA for the CDR3: TGCAGTGCTAGATCTGCGGAGACCCAGTACTTC. It specifies CSARSAETQYF.

This clone showed up just once. The chain carries TRBV19 and TRBJ1-3, with a possible D match to TRBD1 (5 bases). There are 13 residues in the CDR3. Germline V gene sequence: CDR1 LNHDA, CDR2 SQIVND (reference sequence). The V end was cut by 4 bases, the J end by 2 bases, with 6 bases between. CDR3: CASSTRAGNTIYF. CDR3 in DNA: TGTGCCAGTAGTACCAGGGCTGGAAACACCATATATTTT.

The chain combines TRBV5-1 with TRBJ1-1; D unclear. Trimming stripped 5 bases from V and 3 bases from J, with 11 bases between. Germline V CDR1 and CDR2: SGHRS, YFSETQ. This CDR3 comprises 13 residues. DNA for the CDR3: TGCGCCAGCAGACCAAACCCGGACACTGAAGCTTTCTTT. It specifies CASRPNPDTEAFF.

This chain links TRBV10-2 with TRBJ2-1; TRBD2 matches 7 bases. Germline CDR1 WSHSY, CDR2 SAAADI. J gave up 9 bases and V 7 bases, and 3 bases lay outside the gene matches. This CDR3 has 11 amino acids. CDR3 nucleotide sequence: TGCGCCAGCACTCTAGCGGCTGAGCAGTTCTTC. Its translation: CASTLAAEQFF.

This chain uses TRBV7-6 with TRBJ1-6, with 11 bases fitting TRBD1. The V and J ends lost 5 bases and 9 bases, in that order; junction bases with no gene match: 9. Germline V gene lookup returns CDR1 SGHVS and CDR2 FNYEAQ. This CDR3 has 16 residues. The CDR3 sequence: CASSPDPGQGVSPLHF. The CDR3 DNA reads TGTGCCAGCAGCCCAGACCCGGGACAGGGGGTTTCACCCCTCCACTTT. The full variable domain, rest sourced from reference TRBV7-6 and TRBJ1-6, is GAGVSQSPRYKVTKRGQDVALRCDPISGHVSLYWYRQALGQGPEFLTYFNYEAQQDKSGLPNDRFSAERPEGSISTLTIQRTEQRDSAMYRCASSPDPGQGVSPLHFGNGTRLTVT.

The V and J genes are TRBV2 and TRBJ2-7; 10 bases match TRBD2. Losses at the gene ends were 5 bases for V and 5 bases for J; bases not matched to a gene: 12. Germline CDR1 is SNHLY and CDR2 is FYNNEI. The CDR3 is made up of 16 amino acids. The chain's CDR3 is CASSLPGAGGRNEQYF. In DNA, the CDR3 is TGTGCCAGCAGTCTCCCAGGAGCGGGGGGGCGTAACGAGCAGTACTTC.